Listed below are T cell receptor beta chains from one sample, sequenced in a study of blood T cell repertoires in COVID-19. Profiled with immunoSEQ multiplex PCR; TCRdb holds only in-frame clones, not every one. The table records about 140,000 clones, 84% of them present only once. The sequenced sample was peripheral blood. These receptor sequences come from a man aged 25-45 years with COVID-19, enrolled during active disease. CDR3s include the opening cysteine and the closing phenylalanine or tryptophan. D genes are given only for firm matches. Some rows mark clone size as missing; the rest say once, few, many or name a class of expanded clone.

d_call | j_call | v_call | clone_size | cdr3_nt | cdr3_aa
- | TRBJ1-1 | TRBV30 | - | TGTGCCTGGAGTGTAAGAGTCCTGAGTGAAGCTTTCTTT | CAWSVRVLSEAFF
- | TRBJ2-7 | TRBV7-2 | - | TGTGCCAGCAGCTTATTCGGGGGACCCTACGAGCAGTACTTC | CASSLFGGPYEQYF
TRBD2 | TRBJ2-7 | TRBV6-6 | - | TGTGCCAGCAGTTACTCGGATAGCGGGAGTGGAGAGCAGTACTTC | CASSYSDSGSGEQYF
TRBD2 | TRBJ2-5 | TRBV19 | - | TGTGCCAGTAGTATTCGATTTGGGACTAGCAGCCCGGGGACCCAGTACTTC | CASSIRFGTSSPGTQYF
- | TRBJ2-5 | TRBV6-4 | - | TGTGCCAGCAGTGGCGGGCCCCAAGAGACCCAGTACTTC | CASSGGPQETQYF
- | TRBJ2-6 | TRBV6-5 | - | TGTGCCAGCAGGACCGGGGGCTCTGGGGCCAACGTCCTGACTTTC | CASRTGGSGANVLTF
TRBD2 | TRBJ2-3 | TRBV29-1 | - | TGCAGCGTTCCCGGACTAGCGGGAAGTGCAGATACGCAGTATTTT | CSVPGLAGSADTQYF
TRBD2 | TRBJ2-2 | TRBV7-2 | - | TGTGCCAGCAGCTTATCTAGCGGGAGGGACGAGGAGCTGTTTTTT | CASSLSSGRDEELFF
TRBD1 | TRBJ2-1 | TRBV5-1 | - | TGCGCCAGCAGCTTGAGAGGGCAGGGGGCGTCCTACTTCTACAATGAGCAGTTCTTC | CASSLRGQGASYFYNEQFF
TRBD2 | TRBJ2-1 | TRBV30 | - | TGTGCCTACGATCCGGAGGGACTAGCACTCCCATGGGTCTTC | CAYDPEGLALPWVF
- | TRBJ1-2 | TRBV5-5 | - | TGTGCCAGCAGCCGACTATATGGCTACACCTTC | CASSRLYGYTF
TRBD2 | TRBJ2-5 | TRBV19 | - | TGTGCCAGTAGATCGGGACTAGCGGGAGCGGGGGAGACCCAGTACTTC | CASRSGLAGAGETQYF
- | TRBJ2-3 | TRBV5-1 | once | TGCGCCAGCAGCTCCTTAGAGAGCGACACAGATACGCAGTATTTT | CASSSLESDTDTQYF
- | TRBJ2-2 | TRBV14 | - | TGTGCCAGCAGCCGAGGGCAGGGGTCGAGCACCGGGGAGCTGTTTTTT | CASSRGQGSSTGELFF
- | TRBJ2-6 | TRBV21-1 | - | TGTGCCAGCAGCAAAGCTAAGAGCGGGGCCAACGTCCTGACTTTC | CASSKAKSGANVLTF
TRBD1 | TRBJ2-3 | TRBV4-1 | - | TGCGCCAGCAGCCGAACAGGGGCAGATACGCAGTATTTT | CASSRTGADTQYF
TRBD1 | TRBJ1-3 | TRBV7-3 | once | TGTGCCAGCAGCTGGCCAGGTTCCCGGGACAGGGGGCTGGGTGTTTTT | CASSWPGSRDRGLGVF